This T cell receptor (beta chain) was captured in a study of cytomegalovirus exposure and HLA in healthy donors. Findings and limits, study-wide: According to reports, the classifier identified cytomegalovirus status with high specificity and sensitivity.

On this clone itself: What it binds is unknown.

V lost 5 bases and J lost 3, with 10 bases in between. CDR3 length equals 13 residues. Germline V lookup: CDR1 MNHNY, CDR2 SVGAGI (reference sequence). The method was immunoSEQ multiplex PCR; TCRdb's version includes in-frame clones alone and lacks a portion of them. The sample shows roughly 100,000 clones, around 87% of them seen only once. This sequence originates from a woman aged 18-35 years in good health and CMV-seropositive. This sequence joins TRBV6-6 and TRBJ1-2, with D hard to call. The material sequenced was PBMCs. In DNA, the CDR3 is TGTGCCAGCAGTATTCGGGGATACTATGGCTACACCTTC. Protein sequence: CASSIRGYYGYTF.